This TCR beta chain was recorded in a study of cytotoxic CD8 clonotypes in ibrutinib-treated CLL. On this clone itself: The antigen is not known.

CDR3 length equals 16 residues. Per the germline V gene, CDR1 is LNHDA and CDR2 is SQIVND (reference sequence). The V gene end was trimmed by 0 bases and the J gene end by 3 bases; junction bases not matched to a gene: 5. Study-level findings and limits: Baseline levels were approached again at progression, after clonality had risen at ibrutinib response. Public clonotypes, rarely seen, contracted or held steady on treatment.

TCRdb's copy holds only in-frame clones and misses some; the assay was immunoSEQ multiplex PCR. This table has around 70,000 clones, about nine tenths appearing once. The clonotype was recovered from a human donor with chronic lymphocytic leukemia. The chain links TRBV19 to TRBJ2-3; 8 nucleotides align to TRBD2. Sequenced material: PBMCs, taken after 12 months of ibrutinib treatment. CDR3: CASSIEAGGGTDTQYF. The CDR3 DNA follows: TGTGCCAGTAGTATAGAGGCGGGAGGAGGGACAGATACGCAGTATTTT.